The source of this T cell receptor (beta chain) is a study of OX40 agonist ivuxolimab in advanced cancers. The overall study: Ivuxolimab doses were 0.01, 0.1, 0.3, 1.5, 3 or 10 mg/kg every 2 weeks.

The repertoire was sequenced with immunoSEQ multiplex PCR; TCRdb's copy has only in-frame clones and lacks some. The repertoire consists of some 50,000 clones, with about four fifths occurring once and the leading ten covering about 1.8%. The CDR3 runs to 16 residues. Looked up from germline, CDR1 is SGHTA and CDR2 is FQGNSA. Trimming took off 0 bases at V and 2 bases at J, with 13 bases between the two ends. The sequenced sample was CD4+ or CD8+ T cells sorted from blood, obtained in a trial of the OX40 agonist ivuxolimab. The V gene is TRBV7-2, the J gene TRBJ2-5, with D maybe TRBD1 (5 bases). The source is an adult with an advanced solid tumor such as melanoma, head and neck, liver or kidney cancer. This CDR3 is CASSLAWGWGQETQYF. CDR3 bases: TGTGCCAGCAGCTTAGCGTGGGGCTGGGGACAAGAGACCCAGTACTTC.